This T cell receptor beta chain appears in the sequencing data of a study of shared clonotypes between healthy human individuals. Study findings and constraints: A limitation of the genetic and exposure-history diversity represented arose from few donors.

Only in-frame clones appear in the TCRdb table, and some are missing; sequencing was by immunoSEQ multiplex PCR. The table lists over 2 million clones, about 90% of them singletons. Comments on this clone: Its target is not known.

V lost 4 bases and J lost 6; bases outside the gene matches: 12. Germline lookup yields CDR1 SGHRS and CDR2 YFSETQ. This CDR3 region has 15 residues. The chain joins TRBV5-1 to TRBJ2-7; 8 nucleotides align to TRBD1. The source is a young man in good health. Some clones in this sample may be carry-over from other donors' samples. Sequenced: naive CD4+ T cells from PBMCs. Described subset: CD45RA+ positively selected. The CDR3 DNA reads TGCGCCAGCAGCACCGGGACAGGAGCTGAAAGCGAGCAGTACTTC. Amino acids: CASSTGTGAESEQYF.